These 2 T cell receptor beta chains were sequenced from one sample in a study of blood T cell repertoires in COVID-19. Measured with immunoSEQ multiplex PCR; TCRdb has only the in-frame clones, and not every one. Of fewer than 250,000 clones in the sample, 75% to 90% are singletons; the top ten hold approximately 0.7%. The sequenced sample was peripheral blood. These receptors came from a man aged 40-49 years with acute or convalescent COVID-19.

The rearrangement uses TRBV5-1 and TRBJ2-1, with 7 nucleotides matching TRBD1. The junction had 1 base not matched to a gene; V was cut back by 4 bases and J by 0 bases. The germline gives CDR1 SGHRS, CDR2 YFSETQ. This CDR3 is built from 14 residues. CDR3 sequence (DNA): TGCGCCAGCAGCGGGGACAGCTCCTACAATGAGCAGTTCTTC. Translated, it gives CASSGDSSYNEQFF.

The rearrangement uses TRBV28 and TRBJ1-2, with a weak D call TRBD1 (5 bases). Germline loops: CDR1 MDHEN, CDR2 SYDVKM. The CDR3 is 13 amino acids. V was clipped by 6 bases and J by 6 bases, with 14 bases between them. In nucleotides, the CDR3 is TGTGCCAGCAGGCAATACTCCAGGGATGGCTACACCTTC. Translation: CASRQYSRDGYTF.